This T cell receptor (beta chain) stems from a study of blood T cells in healthy people across ages. Study results and limitations: The study found more naive CD4+ cells and higher diversity in long-lived than aged donors. Measured against age, TCR beta diversity per million T cells decreased in a roughly linear manner.

With regard to this clonotype: Its antigen remains unidentified.

The donors, all healthy, were Caucasians living in Russia, aged about 6 to 90. Each donor had roughly 10 milliliters of peripheral blood drawn. V shed 4 bases and J shed 0 bases, with 13 bases lying between them. Germline V gene sequence: CDR1 LNHNV, CDR2 YYDKDF (reference sequence). The CDR3 has 16 residues. Primers used in a second PCR of about 6 to 11 cycles were a sample-barcoded 5' primer and a J-beta primer mix. MiXCR was run by TCRdb on the 5' RACE reads, yielding one entry per CDR3 protein. Of about 620,000 distinct CDR3 sequences in the sample, roughly 21% were seen once. The chain couples TRBV15 to TRBJ1-3; no reliable D call. The TCR was taken from a man in his 70s in good health. Sequencing was carried out using blood. The CDR3 coding sequence is TGTGCCACCAGCAAGAGGCCAGCGCTCTCTGGAAACACCATATATTTT. Protein product: CATSKRPALSGNTIYF.